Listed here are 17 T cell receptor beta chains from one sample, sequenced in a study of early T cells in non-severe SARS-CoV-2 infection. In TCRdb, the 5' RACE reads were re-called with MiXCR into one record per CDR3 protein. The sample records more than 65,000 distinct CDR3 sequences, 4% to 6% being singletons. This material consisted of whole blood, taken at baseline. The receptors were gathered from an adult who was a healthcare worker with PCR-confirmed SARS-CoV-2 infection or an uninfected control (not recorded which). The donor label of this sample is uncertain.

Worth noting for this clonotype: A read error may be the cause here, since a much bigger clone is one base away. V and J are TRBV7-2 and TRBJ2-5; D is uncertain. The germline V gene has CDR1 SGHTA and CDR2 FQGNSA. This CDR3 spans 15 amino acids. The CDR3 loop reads CAGSSNGQDQETQYF. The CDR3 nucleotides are TGTGCCGGCAGCTCCAACGGGCAGGACCAAGAGACCCAGTACTTC.

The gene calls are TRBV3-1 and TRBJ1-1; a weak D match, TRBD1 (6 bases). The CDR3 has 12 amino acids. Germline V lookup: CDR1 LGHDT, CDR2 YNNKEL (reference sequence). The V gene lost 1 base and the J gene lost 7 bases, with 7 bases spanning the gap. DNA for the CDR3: TGTGCCAGCAGCCAAGTACAGGGTGAAGCTTTCTTT. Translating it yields CASSQVQGEAFF.

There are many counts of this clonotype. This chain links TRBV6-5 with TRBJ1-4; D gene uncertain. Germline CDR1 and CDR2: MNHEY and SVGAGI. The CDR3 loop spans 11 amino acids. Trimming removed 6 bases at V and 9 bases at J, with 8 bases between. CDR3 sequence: CASSRGKKLFF. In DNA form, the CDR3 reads TGTGCCAGCAGCCGAGGGAAAAAACTGTTTTTT.

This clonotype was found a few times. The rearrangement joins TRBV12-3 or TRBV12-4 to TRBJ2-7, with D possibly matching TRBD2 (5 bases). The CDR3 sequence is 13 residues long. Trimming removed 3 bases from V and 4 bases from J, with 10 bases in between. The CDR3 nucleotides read TGTGCCAGCAGTTTTTTTGGGGAGTACGAGCAGTACTTC. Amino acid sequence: CASSFFGEYEQYF.

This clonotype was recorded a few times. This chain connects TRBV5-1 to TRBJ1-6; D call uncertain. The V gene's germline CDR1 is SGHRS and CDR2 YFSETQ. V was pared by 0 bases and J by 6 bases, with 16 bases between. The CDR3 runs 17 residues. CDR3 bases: TGCGCCAGCAGCTTGGTTTCCGGCCGCGGGGTTAATTCACCCCTCCACTTT. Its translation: CASSLVSGRGVNSPLHF.

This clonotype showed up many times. Here the CDR3 DNA reads TGTGCCAGCAGTCATCAGGGCCCCCAAGAGACCCAGTACTTC. Residues: CASSHQGPQETQYF. The rearrangement joins TRBV6-6 to TRBJ2-5; possible D gene TRBD1, 5 bases. The CDR3 has 14 amino acids. V lost 5 bases to trimming and J lost 1 base, with 11 bases between them. From germline, CDR1 is MNHNY and CDR2 SVGAGI (reference sequence).

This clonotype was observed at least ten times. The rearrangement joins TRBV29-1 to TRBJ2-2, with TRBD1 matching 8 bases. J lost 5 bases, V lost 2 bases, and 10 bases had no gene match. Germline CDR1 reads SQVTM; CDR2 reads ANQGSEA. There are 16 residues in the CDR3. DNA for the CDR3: TGCAGCGTTGAATCGGGGTCTAGGACAGGGACCGGGGAGCTGTTTTTT. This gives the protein CSVESGSRTGTGELFF.

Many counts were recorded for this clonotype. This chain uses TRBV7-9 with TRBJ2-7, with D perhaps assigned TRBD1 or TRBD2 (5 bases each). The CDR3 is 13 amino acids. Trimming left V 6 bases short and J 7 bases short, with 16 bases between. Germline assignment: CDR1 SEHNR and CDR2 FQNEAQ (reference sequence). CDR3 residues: CASSYPGPREQYF. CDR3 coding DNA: TGTGCCAGCAGTTACCCGGGACCCCGGGAGCAGTACTTC.

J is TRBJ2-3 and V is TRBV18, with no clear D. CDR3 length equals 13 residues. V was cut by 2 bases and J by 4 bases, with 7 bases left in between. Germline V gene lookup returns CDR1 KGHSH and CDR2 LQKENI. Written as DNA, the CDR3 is TGTGCCAGCTCACCAAGGATTTCAGATACGCAGTATTTT. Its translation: CASSPRISDTQYF.

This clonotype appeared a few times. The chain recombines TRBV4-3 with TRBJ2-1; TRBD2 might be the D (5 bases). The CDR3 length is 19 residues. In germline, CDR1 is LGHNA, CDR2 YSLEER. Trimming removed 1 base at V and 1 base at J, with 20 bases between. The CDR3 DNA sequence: TGCGCCAGCAGCCAAGGGAGCCCGGCGGGCAGATGGTCCTACAATGAGCAGTTCTTC. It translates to CASSQGSPAGRWSYNEQFF.

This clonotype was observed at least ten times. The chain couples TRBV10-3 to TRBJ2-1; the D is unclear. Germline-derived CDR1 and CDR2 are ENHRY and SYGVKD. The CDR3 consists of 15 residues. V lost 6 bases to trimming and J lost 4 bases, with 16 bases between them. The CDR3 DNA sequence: TGTGCCATCAGCCCCCAAGGCGGTTTATACAATGAGCAGTTCTTC. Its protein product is CAISPQGGLYNEQFF.

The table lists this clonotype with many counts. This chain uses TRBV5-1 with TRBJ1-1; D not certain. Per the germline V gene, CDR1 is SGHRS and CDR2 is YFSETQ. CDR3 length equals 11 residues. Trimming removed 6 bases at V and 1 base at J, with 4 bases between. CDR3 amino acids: CASTGNTEAFF. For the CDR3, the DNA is TGCGCCAGCACGGGGAACACTGAAGCTTTCTTT.

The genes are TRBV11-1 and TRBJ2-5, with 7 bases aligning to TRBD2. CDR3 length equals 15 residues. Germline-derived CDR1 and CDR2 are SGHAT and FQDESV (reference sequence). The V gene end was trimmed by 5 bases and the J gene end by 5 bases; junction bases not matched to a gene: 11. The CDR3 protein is CASSLKRGGRETQYF. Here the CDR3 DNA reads TGTGCCAGCAGCCTGAAGCGGGGTGGAAGGGAGACCCAGTACTTC.

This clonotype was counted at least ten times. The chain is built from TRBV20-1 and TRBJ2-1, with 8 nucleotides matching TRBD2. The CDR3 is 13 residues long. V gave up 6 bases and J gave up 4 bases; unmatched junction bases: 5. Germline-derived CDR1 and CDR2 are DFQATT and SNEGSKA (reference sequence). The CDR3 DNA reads TGCAGTGCCGCGGGACTAGATTACAATGAGCAGTTCTTC. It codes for CSAAGLDYNEQFF.

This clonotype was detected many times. For the CDR3, the DNA is TGCAGCGTTGAGGACAGGGGGACCCGAGAGCAGTACTTC. The encoded protein is CSVEDRGTREQYF. The chain combines TRBV29-1 with TRBJ2-7, with TRBD1 identical over 10 bases. The V and J ends lost 3 bases and 7 bases, in that order; junction bases with no gene match: 6. The CDR3 is 13 amino acids. From germline, CDR1 is SQVTM and CDR2 ANQGSEA.

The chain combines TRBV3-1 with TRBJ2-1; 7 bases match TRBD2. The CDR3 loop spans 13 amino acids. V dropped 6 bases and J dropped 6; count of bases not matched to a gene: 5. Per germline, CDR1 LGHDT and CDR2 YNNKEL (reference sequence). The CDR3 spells CASSQTSRNEQFF. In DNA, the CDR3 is TGTGCCAGCAGTCAGACTAGCCGCAATGAGCAGTTCTTC.

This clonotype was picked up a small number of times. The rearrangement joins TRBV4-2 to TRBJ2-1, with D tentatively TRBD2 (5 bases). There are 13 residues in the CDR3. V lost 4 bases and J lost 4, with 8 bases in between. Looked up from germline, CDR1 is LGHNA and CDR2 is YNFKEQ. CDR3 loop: CASSREGYNEQFF. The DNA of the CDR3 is TGTGCCAGCAGCCGCGAGGGTTACAATGAGCAGTTCTTC.